The entry that follows covers one T cell receptor beta chain sequence. Its matching antigen is unknown. Resections took place in Japan or China from about 2013 to 2017. H&E slides confirmed each diagnosis, reviewed by two pathologists independently. Germline V gives CDR1 SGDLS, CDR2 YYNGEE. The CDR3 length is 15 residues. V was cut by 4 bases and J by 1 base, with 14 bases left in between. This specimen comes from a study of immune evolution from preneoplasia to lung adenocarcinoma. Study results and limitations: From normal lung to invasive adenocarcinoma, top clone frequencies appeared to decrease.

The method was immunoSEQ multiplex PCR; TCRdb's version includes in-frame clones alone and lacks a portion of them. The sample holds 8,800 or so clones, 65% to 85% seen once. This TCR was recovered from a person in their 70s with lung adenocarcinoma. The J gene is TRBJ2-5, the V gene TRBV9, with TRBD2 as a possible D gene (6 bases). The sequencing input was FFPE adjacent normal lung tissue. The CDR3 loop is CASSFGSTTQETQYF. The CDR3 bases are TGTGCCAGCAGCTTCGGGAGCACGACCCAAGAGACCCAGTACTTC.